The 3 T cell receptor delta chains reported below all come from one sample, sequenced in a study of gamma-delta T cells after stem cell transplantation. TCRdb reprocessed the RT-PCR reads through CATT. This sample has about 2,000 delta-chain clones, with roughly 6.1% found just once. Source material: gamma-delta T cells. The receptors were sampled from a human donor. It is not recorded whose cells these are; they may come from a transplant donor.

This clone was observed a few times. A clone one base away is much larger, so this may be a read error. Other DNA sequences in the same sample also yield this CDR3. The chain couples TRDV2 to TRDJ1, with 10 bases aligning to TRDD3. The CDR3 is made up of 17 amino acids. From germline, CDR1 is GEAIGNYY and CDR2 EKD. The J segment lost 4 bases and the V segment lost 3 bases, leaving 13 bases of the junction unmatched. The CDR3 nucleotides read TGTGCCTGTGACCCCGTCCTTGTGCTGGGGGATAACGATAAACTCATCTTT. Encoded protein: CACDPVLVLGDNDKLIF.

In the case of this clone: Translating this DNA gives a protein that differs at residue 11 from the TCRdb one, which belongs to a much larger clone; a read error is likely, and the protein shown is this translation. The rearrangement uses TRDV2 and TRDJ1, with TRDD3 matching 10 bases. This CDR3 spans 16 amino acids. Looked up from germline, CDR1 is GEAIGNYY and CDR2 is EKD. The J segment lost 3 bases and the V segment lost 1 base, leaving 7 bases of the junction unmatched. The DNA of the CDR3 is TGTGCCTGTGACACGGTTTTACTGGGGGATGCCGATAAACTCATCTTT. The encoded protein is CACDTVLLGDADKLIF.

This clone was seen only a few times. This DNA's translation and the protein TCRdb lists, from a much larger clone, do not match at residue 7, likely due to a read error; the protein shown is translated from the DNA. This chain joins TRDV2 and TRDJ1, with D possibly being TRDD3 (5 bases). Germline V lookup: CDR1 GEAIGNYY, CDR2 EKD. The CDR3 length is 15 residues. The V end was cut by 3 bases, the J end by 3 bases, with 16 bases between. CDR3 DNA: TGTGCCTGTGACCCACTGGAGGATAAGGCCGATAAACTCATCTTT. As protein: CACDPLEDKADKLIF.